The T cell receptor (beta chain) under discussion was sequenced for a study of blood T cell repertoires in COVID-19. The protocol was immunoSEQ multiplex PCR, while the TCRdb copy is restricted to in-frame clones and leaves out a portion. The sample lists about 110,000 clones, around 83% occurring once. With 6 bases clipped from V and 16 bases from J, the junction kept 6 bases outside the gene matches. The length of the CDR3 is 13 residues. The germline CDR1 and CDR2 sequences are KGHDR and SFDVKD. This TCR was recovered from a woman older than 75 with active or convalescent COVID-19. The V gene is TRBV24-1, the J gene TRBJ2-1, with 15 nucleotides matching TRBD2. Specimen: peripheral blood. The CDR3 coding sequence is TGTGCCACCAGTTTAGGGACTAGCGGGAGGATATTCTTC. Protein: CATSLGTSGRIFF.